The sequence of this T cell receptor beta chain was determined in a study of blood T cell repertoires in COVID-19. For the study at large: COVID-19 samples, acute and convalescent, were from the United States, Italy and Spain. Sources were T cells, B-cell-depleted T cells, or PBMCs; the material itself was cDNA or gDNA.

Original analysis: The assay estimated nucleated cells by amplifying reference gene primers. Method: immunoSEQ multiplex PCR; TCRdb's copy keeps in-frame clones and lacks some. The V and J calls and clone size were taken over from that table, and D and trimming were inferred from the DNA. There are just over 90,000 clones in the sample; about nine tenths occur only once, and 1.5% lies in the top ten. J gave up 3 bases and V 5 bases, and 9 bases lay outside the gene matches. Germline loops: CDR1 MDHEN, CDR2 SYDVKM. The CDR3 covers 16 residues. This clonotype was sampled from a human donor with active COVID-19. The donor label of this sample is uncertain. The sequencing sample was made of peripheral blood. The chain uses TRBV28 and TRBJ2-7; 11 positions agree with TRBD1. CDR3 amino acids: CASSPRTGTGGYEQYF. The CDR3 nucleotides read TGTGCCAGCAGTCCTCGAACAGGGACAGGGGGCTACGAGCAGTACTTC.